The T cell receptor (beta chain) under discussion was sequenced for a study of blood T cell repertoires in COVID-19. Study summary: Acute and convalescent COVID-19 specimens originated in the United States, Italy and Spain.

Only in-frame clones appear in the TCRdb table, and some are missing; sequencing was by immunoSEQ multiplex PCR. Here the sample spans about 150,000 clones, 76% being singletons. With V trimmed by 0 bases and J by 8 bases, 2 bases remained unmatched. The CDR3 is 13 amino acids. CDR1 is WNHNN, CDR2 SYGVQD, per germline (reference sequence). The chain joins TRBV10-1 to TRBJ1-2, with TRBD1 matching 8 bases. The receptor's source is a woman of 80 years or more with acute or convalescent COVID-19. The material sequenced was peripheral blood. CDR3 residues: CASSESTGVGYTF. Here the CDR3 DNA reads TGCGCCAGCAGTGAGTCGACAGGGGTCGGCTACACCTTC.